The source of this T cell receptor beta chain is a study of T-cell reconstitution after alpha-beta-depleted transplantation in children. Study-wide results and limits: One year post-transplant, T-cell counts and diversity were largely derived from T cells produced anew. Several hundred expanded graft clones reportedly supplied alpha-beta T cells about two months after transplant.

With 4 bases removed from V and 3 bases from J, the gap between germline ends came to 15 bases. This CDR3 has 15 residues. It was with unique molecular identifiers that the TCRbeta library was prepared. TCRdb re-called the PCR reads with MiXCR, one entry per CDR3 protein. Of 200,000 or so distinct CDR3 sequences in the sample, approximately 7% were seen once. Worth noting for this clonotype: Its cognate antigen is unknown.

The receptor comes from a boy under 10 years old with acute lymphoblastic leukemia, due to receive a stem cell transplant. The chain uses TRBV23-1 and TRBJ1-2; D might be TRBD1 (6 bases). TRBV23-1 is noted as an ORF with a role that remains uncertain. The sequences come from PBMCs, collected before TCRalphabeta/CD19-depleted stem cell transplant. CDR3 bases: TGCGCCAGCAGTCGGTCGAGAGGGGGGGACTATGGCTACACCTTC. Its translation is CASSRSRGGDYGYTF.